Listed below are T cell receptor beta chains from one sample, sequenced in a study of T cell responses to AZD1222 COVID-19 vaccine. Using immunoSEQ multiplex PCR, the repertoire was profiled, and TCRdb retains in-frame clones only, with some absent. The data hold 70,000 to 95,000 clones, with approximately 90% observed a single time. The material was peripheral blood, obtained on day 0 of MenACWY control vaccination. The receptors derive from an adult in good health. CDR3s include the opening cysteine and the closing phenylalanine or tryptophan. Fields, in order: J gene, clone size, D gene, V gene, CDR3 protein, CDR3 DNA. The D gene is left open where the match is weak. A row's size may be missing; if present it is once, few, many or a size class.

>TRBJ1-2|-|-|TRBV18
CASSPRGDLYGYTF
TGTGCCAGCTCACCCCGAGGGGACCTCTATGGCTACACCTTC
>TRBJ2-1|-|-|TRBV30
CAWTRGTYNEQFF
TGTGCCTGGACCCGGGGGACCTACAATGAGCAGTTCTTC
>TRBJ2-2|-|TRBD2|TRBV5-1
CASSLVLAGMGTGELFF
TGCGCCAGCAGCTTGGTCCTAGCGGGAATGGGAACCGGGGAGCTGTTTTTT
>TRBJ1-1|-|-|TRBV29-1
CSVGGGRARNTEAFF
TGCAGCGTTGGGGGTGGAAGGGCTCGGAACACTGAAGCTTTCTTT
>TRBJ1-5|few|TRBD1|TRBV7-2
CASSRGQGAHSNQPQHF
TGTGCCAGCAGTCGGGGACAGGGGGCCCATAGCAATCAGCCCCAGCATTTT
>TRBJ1-2|-|-|TRBV7-9
CASSSPEEGNYGYTF
TGTGCCAGCAGCTCACCGGAGGAAGGGAACTATGGCTACACCTTC
>TRBJ2-7|-|-|TRBV5-4
CASSSKDSLQYF
TGTGCCAGCAGCTCCAAGGACAGCTTGCAGTACTTC
>TRBJ2-1|-|TRBD2|TRBV10-1
CASSAGWREGYNEQFF
TGCGCCAGCAGTGCCGGGTGGCGGGAGGGATACAATGAGCAGTTCTTC
>TRBJ1-5|-|-|TRBV7-9
CASSTSGDQPQHF
TGTGCCAGCAGCACGTCAGGGGATCAGCCCCAGCATTTT
>TRBJ1-2|-|-|TRBV5-4
CASSPGRRVGYTF
TGTGCCAGCAGCCCGGGTCGAAGGGTGGGCTACACCTTC
>TRBJ2-3|once|-|TRBV27
CASSPQLRDYHTQYF
TGTGCCAGCAGTCCCCAACTACGAGATTACCATACGCAGTATTTT
>TRBJ1-1|few|TRBD1|TRBV5-4
CASSPGQGMNTEAFF
TGTGCCAGCAGCCCCGGACAGGGGATGAACACTGAAGCTTTCTTT
>TRBJ2-1|-|TRBD2|TRBV7-3
CASSSWGLAGSSSYNEQFF
TGTGCCAGCAGCTCCTGGGGACTAGCGGGCTCAAGCTCCTACAATGAGCAGTTCTTC
>TRBJ2-3|-|-|TRBV7-3
CASSSRPGIDTQYF
TGTGCCAGCAGCTCCCGTCCAGGGATTGATACGCAGTATTTT
>TRBJ2-3|-|-|TRBV12-3/TRBV12-4
CASSFGRSDTQYF
TGTGCCAGCAGTTTCGGTCGGAGCGATACGCAGTATTTT
>TRBJ2-1|-|TRBD1|TRBV6-5
CASSSPQGYNEQFF
TGTGCCAGCAGTTCCCCACAGGGGTACAATGAGCAGTTCTTC
>TRBJ2-2|-|-|TRBV6-5
CASSHARGTGELFF
TGTGCCAGCAGCCACGCTAGGGGCACCGGGGAGCTGTTTTTT
>TRBJ2-7|few|-|TRBV29-1
CSVEWGYEQYF
TGCAGCGTTGAATGGGGATACGAGCAGTACTTC
>TRBJ1-2|-|-|TRBV29-1
CSVAGAEGYTF
TGCAGCGTTGCCGGGGCGGAGGGCTACACCTTC
>TRBJ1-6|-|-|TRBV27
CASSEDAAWNSPLHF
TGTGCCAGCAGTGAGGACGCAGCCTGGAATTCACCCCTCCACTTT
>TRBJ2-1|-|TRBD2|TRBV30
CAWSDLQAGGPRNEQFF
TGTGCCTGGAGTGATTTACAAGCGGGAGGGCCCAGGAATGAGCAGTTCTTC
>TRBJ2-5|-|-|TRBV19
CASSTQETQYF
TGTGCCAGTAGTACCCAAGAGACCCAGTACTTC
>TRBJ2-1|-|-|TRBV7-7
CASSLVGADEQFF
TGTGCCAGCAGCTTAGTTGGCGCCGATGAGCAGTTCTTC
>TRBJ1-5|few|-|TRBV28
CASSEQGVIRSNQPQHF
TGTGCCAGCAGCGAACAGGGTGTAATTCGGAGCAATCAGCCCCAGCATTTT
>TRBJ2-7|-|-|TRBV4-2
CASSRAGDYEQYF
TGTGCCAGCAGCCGTGCAGGGGATTACGAGCAGTACTTC
>TRBJ1-5|-|-|TRBV7-6
CASSLARGPNQPQHF
TGTGCCAGCAGCTTAGCGCGAGGGCCGAATCAGCCCCAGCATTTT
>TRBJ2-7|-|-|TRBV19
CASRGLPGEQYF
TGTGCCAGTAGGGGCTTACCGGGCGAGCAGTACTTC
>TRBJ2-3|-|TRBD1|TRBV28
CASSSPGQGAGDTQYF
TGTGCCAGCAGTTCCCCCGGACAGGGGGCAGGGGATACGCAGTATTTT
>TRBJ2-7|-|-|TRBV3-1/TRBV3-2
CASSHIQRQSYEQYF
TGTGCCAGCAGCCACATCCAGCGACAGTCCTACGAGCAGTACTTC
>TRBJ1-5|-|-|TRBV10-1
CASSETNQPQHF
TGCGCCAGCAGTGAGACTAATCAGCCCCAGCATTTT